The 11 T cell receptor beta chains given below trace back to one sample, sequenced in a study of blood T cell repertoires in COVID-19. Sequencing used immunoSEQ multiplex PCR; TCRdb keeps in-frame clones, though not all of them. The table has about 160,000 clones, roughly nine tenths seen once. The sample taken for sequencing was peripheral blood. Receptors were obtained from a man between 60 and 70 years old with active or convalescent COVID-19.

V gene TRBV19 combines with J gene TRBJ2-7, with D perhaps TRBD1 (6 bases). This CDR3 region has 13 residues. The V end lost 3 bases, the J end lost 3 bases, and 9 bases lay between the germline ends. Germline V gene lookup returns CDR1 LNHDA and CDR2 SQIVND (reference sequence). The CDR3 is CASSIGQSYEQYF. The CDR3 nucleotides are TGTGCCAGTAGTATTGGACAGAGCTACGAGCAGTACTTC.

About this clone itself: In the same sample, other DNA sequences code for this CDR3. The rearrangement uses TRBV11-2 and TRBJ1-1; 9 bases map to TRBD1. CDR1 is SGHAT and CDR2 is FQNNGV in the germline V gene. V shed 3 bases, J shed 0 bases, and the junction held 2 bases outside the gene matches. The CDR3 consists of 15 residues. CDR3 loop: CASSLDRGMNTEAFF. CDR3 DNA: TGTGCCAGCAGCTTGGACAGGGGCATGAACACTGAAGCTTTCTTT. Looking up the rest from reference TRBV11-2 and TRBJ1-1 gives the full variable domain: EAGVAQSPRYKIIEKRQSVAFWCNPISGHATLYWYQQILGQGPKLLIQFQNNGVVDDSQLPKDRFSAERLKGVDSTLKIQPAKLEDSAVYLCASSLDRGMNTEAFFGQGTRLTVV.

This sequence joins TRBV5-1 and TRBJ1-2; 7 bases align to TRBD1. The CDR3 spans 16 residues. Per germline, CDR1 SGHRS and CDR2 YFSETQ. J was trimmed by 2 bases and V by 4 bases; bases with no gene match: 11. The CDR3, as DNA: TGCGCCAGCAGCAAGGAGGTGACAGGGCTCAACTATGGCTACACCTTC. The encoded protein is CASSKEVTGLNYGYTF.

The chain uses TRBV19 and TRBJ2-5; 11 nucleotides match TRBD2. The V and J ends lost 1 base and 6 bases, in that order; junction bases with no gene match: 4. Germline values: CDR1 LNHDA, CDR2 SQIVND (reference sequence). This CDR3 contains 15 residues. CDR3 DNA sequence: TGTGCCAGTAGTATAGTAGCGGGAGGGCCGCAGACCCAGTACTTC. Its protein product is CASSIVAGGPQTQYF.

The chain combines TRBV10-2 with TRBJ1-2; D unresolved. This CDR3 region has 15 residues. Between the trimmed V and J ends, which lost 3 bases and 4 bases, there was a span of 15 bases. Germline V gives CDR1 WSHSY, CDR2 SAAADI. The CDR3 DNA follows: TGCGCCAGCAGTGATCCGGCGGGTTTCTCCTATGGCTACACCTTC. Encoded protein: CASSDPAGFSYGYTF.

The DNA for the CDR3 is TGTGCCAGCAGCTCCATCTCGGGAGGGACGGATGAGCAGTTCTTC. Amino acids: CASSSISGGTDEQFF. This chain joins TRBV7-9 and TRBJ2-1, with TRBD2 matching 8 bases. This CDR3 comprises 15 residues. J gave up 8 bases and V 4 bases, and 10 bases lay outside the gene matches. Looked up from germline, CDR1 is SEHNR and CDR2 is FQNEAQ (reference sequence).

The chain has TRBV4-1 and TRBJ2-5; perhaps TRBD2 as D (5 bases). The germline V gene encodes CDR1 MGHRA and CDR2 YSYEKL. The CDR3 length is 14 residues. Trimming cost V 1 base and J 5 bases, with 11 bases left between them. CDR3 nucleotides: TGCGCCAGCAGCCAAGTGGAGAGGGTTGAGACCCAGTACTTC. Its protein is CASSQVERVETQYF.

J is TRBJ1-4 and V is TRBV11-2; D gene uncertain. Germline V gives CDR1 SGHAT, CDR2 FQNNGV. The CDR3 sequence is 15 residues long. Between the trimmed V and J ends, which lost 1 base and 5 bases, there was a span of 11 bases. CDR3 sequence reads: CASSLVRSTNEKLFF. The CDR3 region has the DNA TGTGCCAGCAGCTTAGTTAGGTCGACAAATGAAAAACTGTTTTTT.

The rearrangement joins TRBV18 to TRBJ1-3; tentative D call: TRBD1 (5 bases). Trimming took off 6 bases at V and 0 bases at J, with 12 bases between the two ends. Per germline, CDR1 KGHSH and CDR2 LQKENI. This CDR3 comprises 15 residues. CDR3 sequence (DNA): TGTGCCAGCTCCGGGGGTAGCTCCTCTGGAAACACCATATATTTT. This codes for CASSGGSSSGNTIYF. Based on the CDR3 plus reference TRBV18 and TRBJ1-3, the full variable domain is NAGVMQNPRHLVRRRGQEARLRCSPMKGHSHVYWYRQLPEEGLKFMVYLQKENIIDESGMPKERFSAEFPKEGPSILRIQQVVRGDSAAYFCASSGGSSSGNTIYFGEGSWLTVV.

This chain connects TRBV5-1 to TRBJ1-1, with D maybe TRBD1 (6 bases). The CDR3 sequence is 15 residues long. CDR1 and CDR2 (germline): SGHRS, YFSETQ. V lost 0 bases to trimming and J lost 9 bases, with 18 bases between them. CDR3 DNA: TGCGCCAGCAGCTTGGGAGGGACACCAACCCTCCAAGCTTTCTTT. The encoded protein is CASSLGGTPTLQAFF.

This sequence joins TRBV6-5 and TRBJ1-3; D is unclear. Germline CDR1 and CDR2: MNHEY and SVGAGI. V dropped 8 bases and J dropped 0 bases, with 14 bases sitting between them. The length of the CDR3 is 15 residues. CDR3 in amino acids: CASQREGYSGNTIYF. CDR3 coding DNA: TGTGCCAGCCAGCGAGAGGGCTACTCTGGAAACACCATATATTTT.